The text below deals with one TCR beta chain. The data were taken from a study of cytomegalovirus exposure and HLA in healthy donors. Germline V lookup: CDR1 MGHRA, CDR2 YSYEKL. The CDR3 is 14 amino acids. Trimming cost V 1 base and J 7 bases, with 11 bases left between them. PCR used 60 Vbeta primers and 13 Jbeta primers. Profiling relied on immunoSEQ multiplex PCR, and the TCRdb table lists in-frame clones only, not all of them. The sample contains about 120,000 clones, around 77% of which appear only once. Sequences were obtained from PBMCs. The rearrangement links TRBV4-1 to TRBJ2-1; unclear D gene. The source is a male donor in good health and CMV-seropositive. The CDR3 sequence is CASSQVLLENEQFF. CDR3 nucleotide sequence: TGCGCCAGCAGCCAAGTCCTCCTAGAGAATGAGCAGTTCTTC.